This T cell receptor beta chain was profiled in a study of identifying expanded T cells in peripheral blood. Assay used: immunoSEQ multiplex PCR; TCRdb lists only in-frame clones, some missing. The repertoire holds around 78,000 clones, with around four fifths as singletons. Deletions cut 8 bases from V and 5 bases from J, with 12 bases between. Germline CDR1 and CDR2: MGHDK and SYGVNS. This CDR3 has 12 residues. V usage is TRBV25-1 and J usage is TRBJ1-1; D is ambiguous. This sequence was found in a person between 18 and 75 years old in good health. Sequenced sample: blood. The DNA of the CDR3 is TGTGCCAGCGGAAGATTTGGGACTGAAGCTTTCTTT. Its translation: CASGRFGTEAFF.